This record concerns one T cell receptor (beta chain) sequence. Its target is unknown. This sample is drawn from a study of CD8 T cells in ankylosing spondylitis. The CDR3 length is 13 residues. Between the trimmed V and J ends, which lost 5 bases and 6 bases, there was a span of 13 bases. Germline V lookup: CDR1 SGHVS, CDR2 FQNEAQ. A single record per CDR3 protein comes from TCRdb applying MiXCR to the 5' RACE reads. The sample contains about 450,000 distinct CDR3 sequences, around 26% of which appear only once. Overall study findings and caveats: Seemingly distinctive of ankylosing spondylitis blood was a TCR beta motif formed by eight highly homologous variants. Disease-linked clones had a CD8+ phenotype and relatively low frequency in peripheral blood. Reactive arthritis synovial fluid and blood were previously reported to contain some motif variants. Within matched ankylosing spondylitis synovial fluid, disease-linked clones were reportedly significantly enriched.

This TCR was recovered from a male donor with ankylosing spondylitis. The V gene is TRBV7-8, the J gene TRBJ1-1; tentative D call: TRBD1 (6 bases). The material sequenced was blood, either unsorted or a sorted T cell fraction (not recorded which). The CDR3 DNA follows: TGTGCCAGCAGCACTAGGACAGTTTCTGAAGCTTTCTTT. Encoded protein: CASSTRTVSEAFF.